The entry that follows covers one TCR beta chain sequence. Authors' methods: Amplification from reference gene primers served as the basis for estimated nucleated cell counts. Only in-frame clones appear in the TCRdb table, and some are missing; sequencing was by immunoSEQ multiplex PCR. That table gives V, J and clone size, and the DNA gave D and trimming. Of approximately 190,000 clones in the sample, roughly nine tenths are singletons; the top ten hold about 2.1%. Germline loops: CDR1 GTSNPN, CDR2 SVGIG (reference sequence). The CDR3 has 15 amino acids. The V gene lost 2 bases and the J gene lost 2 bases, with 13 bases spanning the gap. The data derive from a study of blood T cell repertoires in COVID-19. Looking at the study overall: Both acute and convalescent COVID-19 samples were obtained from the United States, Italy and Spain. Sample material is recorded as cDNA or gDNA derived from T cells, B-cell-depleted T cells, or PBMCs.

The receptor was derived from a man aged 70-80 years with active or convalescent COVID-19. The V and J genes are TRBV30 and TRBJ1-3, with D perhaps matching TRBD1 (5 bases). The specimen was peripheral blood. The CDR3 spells CAWSLRRGPGNTIYF. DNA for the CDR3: TGTGCCTGGAGTCTGCGGCGGGGACCTGGAAACACCATATATTTT.